This passage covers 13 T cell receptor beta chains from one sample sequenced in a study of human T cells and chemical hapten exposure. The time point here: patch test 1, 2 weeks after DPC sensitization. The treatment denotes: therapeutic diphenylcyclopropenone sensitization with weekly scalp DPC. MiXCR was run by TCRdb on the RACE reads, yielding one entry per CDR3 protein. The sample records 75,000 to 90,000 distinct CDR3 sequences, about 6.8% being singletons. Material: whole blood, obtained in connection with sensitization to the hapten diphenylcyclopropenone (DPC). These receptors came from a woman in her 30s with alopecia areata. Some clones in this sample may be carry-over from other donors' samples.

This clonotype was detected ten times or more. V is TRBV2 and J is TRBJ2-3; 9 bases align to TRBD2. The CDR3 loop spans 16 amino acids. Trimming cost V 5 bases and J 6 bases; bases outside gene matches: 12. Germline CDR1 and CDR2: SNHLY and FYNNEI. CDR3 nucleotides: TGTGCCAGCAGTCGATCCGCCCTAGCGGGGTTGGATACGCAGTATTTT. Its protein product is CASSRSALAGLDTQYF.

The V call is TRBV7-9, the J call TRBJ2-1; 7 bases map to TRBD2. Germline trimming cut 5 bases from V and 2 bases from J; bases unmatched to any gene: 9. The germline CDR1 and CDR2 sequences are SEHNR and FQNEAQ (reference sequence). This CDR3 contains 16 residues. The CDR3 loop is CASSPGGWGPYNEQFF. The CDR3, as DNA: TGTGCCAGCAGCCCCGGGGGGTGGGGTCCCTACAATGAGCAGTTCTTC.

This clonotype was seen repeatedly, ten times or more. The DNA for the CDR3 is TGTGCCGGAAGCATCAGGAACACCGGGGAGCTGTTTTTT. Translating gives CAGSIRNTGELFF. The chain is built from TRBV12-3 or TRBV12-4 and TRBJ2-2; no clear D. V was trimmed by 11 bases and J by 1 base, leaving 11 bases between them. The CDR3 sequence is 13 residues long.

The table lists this clonotype with many counts. For the CDR3, the DNA is TGTGCCAGCAGCTCATTCCGGGAGTGGGGACAAGATAATTCACCCCTCCACTTT. Its protein is CASSSFREWGQDNSPLHF. The rearrangement uses TRBV7-9 and TRBJ1-6, with D possibly being TRBD1 (6 bases). V lost 4 bases to trimming and J lost 5 bases, with 21 bases between them. CDR1 SEHNR and CDR2 FQNEAQ come from the germline V gene (reference sequence). The CDR3 is 18 amino acids.

The rearrangement links TRBV5-4 to TRBJ1-5, with no clear D. This CDR3 region has 14 residues. Germline values: CDR1 SGHNT, CDR2 YYREEE (reference sequence). V was pared by 0 bases and J by 4 bases, with 8 bases between. The CDR3 bases are TGTGCCAGCAGCTTGGCTGGGGTTAATCAGCCCCAGCATTTT. This translates into CASSLAGVNQPQHF.

This clonotype has more than one count but fewer than ten. J is TRBJ2-1 and V is TRBV7-2, with 9 bases fitting TRBD2. The length of the CDR3 is 15 residues. V lost 1 base, J lost 6 bases, and 4 bases stayed unmatched. Germline-derived CDR1 and CDR2 are SGHTA and FQGNSA. The CDR3 reads CASSLGAGGRNEQFF. The CDR3 region has the DNA TGTGCCAGCAGCTTAGGGGCGGGGGGGCGCAATGAGCAGTTCTTC.

This clonotype was observed a handful of times. A read error may be the cause here, since a much bigger clone is one base away. The genes are TRBV12-5 and TRBJ2-2; 11 nucleotides agree with TRBD2. This CDR3 comprises 16 residues. The J segment lost 5 bases and the V segment lost 2 bases, leaving 4 bases of the junction unmatched. Per the germline V gene, CDR1 is LGHNT and CDR2 is FRNRAP. Written as DNA, the CDR3 is TGTGCTAGTGGTTTGACTAGCGGGGGAACGACCGGGGAGCTGTTTTTT. This codes for CASGLTSGGTTGELFF.

The chain uses TRBV20-1 and TRBJ2-3, with 8 positions matching TRBD2. The CDR3 runs 15 residues. Losses at the gene ends were 4 bases for V and 2 bases for J; bases not matched to a gene: 8. Germline V gives CDR1 DFQATT, CDR2 SNEGSKA (reference sequence). The CDR3 DNA is TGCAGTGCTATTCCCGGGGGGGCTACCACAGATACGCAGTATTTT. Amino acids: CSAIPGGATTDTQYF.

The chain employs TRBV6-1 and TRBJ1-6; the D is unclear. There are 15 residues in the CDR3. Germline V gene lookup returns CDR1 MNHNS and CDR2 SASEGT. The ends were cut back, 1 base at V and 10 bases at J, with 14 bases in the middle. The CDR3 nucleotides are TGTGCCAGCAGTGAAGTAGAACAGTTTGGATCACCCCTCCACTTT. Protein sequence: CASSEVEQFGSPLHF.

The V call is TRBV12-3 or TRBV12-4, the J call TRBJ2-3, with D hard to call. Trimming left V 4 bases short and J 3 bases short, with 11 bases between. The length of the CDR3 is 14 residues. CDR3 protein: CASSWEGGTDTQYF. For the CDR3, the DNA is TGTGCCAGCAGTTGGGAAGGTGGGACAGATACGCAGTATTTT.

This clonotype was seen repeatedly, ten times or more. The V call is TRBV12-3 or TRBV12-4, the J call TRBJ1-5; the D gene is possibly TRBD1 (5 bases). V shed 1 base and J shed 5 bases, with 12 bases lying between them. The CDR3 contains 15 residues. For the CDR3, the DNA is TGTGCCAGCAGTTTAGTGCAGGGCTGGGATCAGCCCCAGCATTTT. Translating gives CASSLVQGWDQPQHF.

This clonotype has a count of ten or more. The chain uses TRBV12-3 or TRBV12-4 and TRBJ2-1; 7 bases agree with TRBD1. The V and J ends lost 6 bases and 5 bases, in that order; junction bases with no gene match: 10. The CDR3 contains 15 residues. This CDR3 reads CASSVGQVGDNEQFF. CDR3 sequence (DNA): TGTGCCAGCAGCGTCGGACAGGTGGGAGACAATGAGCAGTTCTTC.

With regard to this clonotype: With a much larger clone just one base away, this may be a read error. This sequence joins TRBV6-5 and TRBJ2-1, with D perhaps matching TRBD2 (5 bases). The CDR3 spans 13 residues. Germline CDR1 reads MNHEY; CDR2 reads SVGAGI. The CDR3, as DNA: TGTACCAGCAGTCCACTAGAATACAATGAGCAGTTCTTC. Its translation: CTSSPLEYNEQFF.